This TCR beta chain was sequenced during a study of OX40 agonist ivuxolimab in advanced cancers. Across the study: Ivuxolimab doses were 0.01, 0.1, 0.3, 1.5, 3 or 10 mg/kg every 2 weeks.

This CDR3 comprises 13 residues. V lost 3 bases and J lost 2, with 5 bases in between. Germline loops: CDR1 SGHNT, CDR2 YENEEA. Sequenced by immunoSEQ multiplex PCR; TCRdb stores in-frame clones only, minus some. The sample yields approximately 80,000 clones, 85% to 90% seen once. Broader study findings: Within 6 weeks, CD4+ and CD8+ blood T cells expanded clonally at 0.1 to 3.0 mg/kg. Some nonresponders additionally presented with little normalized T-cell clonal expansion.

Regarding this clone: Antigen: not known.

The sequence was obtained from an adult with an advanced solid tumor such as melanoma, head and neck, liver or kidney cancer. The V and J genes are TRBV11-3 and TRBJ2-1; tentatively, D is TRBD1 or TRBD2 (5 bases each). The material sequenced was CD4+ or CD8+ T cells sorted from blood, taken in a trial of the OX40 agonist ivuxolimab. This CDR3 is CASSLGAYNEQFF. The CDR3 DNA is TGTGCCAGCAGCTTGGGGGCCTACAATGAGCAGTTCTTC.